This T cell receptor (beta chain) is from a study of T cell responses to AZD1222 COVID-19 vaccine. General study results and limits: There were repertoire samples only from the period after the peak T cell response.

In the case of this clone: Its antigen is undetermined.

This CDR3 spans 15 amino acids. The germline V gene has CDR1 MNHEY and CDR2 SVGAGI. Trimming stripped 4 bases from V and 1 base from J, with 13 bases between. Method: immunoSEQ multiplex PCR; TCRdb's copy keeps in-frame clones and lacks some. Among about 180,000 clones listed, roughly nine tenths were seen once. The source material was peripheral blood, sampled on day 0 of AZD1222 vaccination. The chain carries TRBV6-5 and TRBJ1-2, with unresolved D. The clonotype was recovered from an adult in good health. The chain's CDR3 is CASSSSDIVNYGYTF. The CDR3 region has the DNA TGTGCCAGCAGTTCCAGCGATATCGTTAACTATGGCTACACCTTC.